The next 19 T cell receptor beta chains were all read from a single sample in a study of OX40 agonist ivuxolimab in advanced cancers. TCRdb's table, derived via immunoSEQ multiplex PCR, lists solely in-frame clones and lacks some. Of 73,000 or so clones listed, approximately 85% are singletons. Source: CD4+ or CD8+ T cells sorted from blood, taken in a trial of the OX40 agonist ivuxolimab. The receptors were gathered from an adult with an advanced solid tumor such as melanoma, head and neck, liver or kidney cancer.

This chain uses TRBV5-4 with TRBJ1-2; D call uncertain. The V end lost 7 bases, the J end lost 6 bases, and 16 bases lay between the germline ends. This CDR3 comprises 13 residues. Germline values: CDR1 SGHNT, CDR2 YYREEE (reference sequence). The DNA for the CDR3 is TGTGCCAGCCAGTTCGGAGGGCTGGATGGCTACACCTTC. Translation: CASQFGGLDGYTF.

J is TRBJ2-5 and V is TRBV10-3; TRBD2 matches at 8 bases. J lost 1 base, V lost 10 bases, and 8 bases had no gene match. CDR1 is ENHRY and CDR2 is SYGVKD in the germline V gene. CDR3 length equals 14 residues. The CDR3 bases are TGTGCCACGCGGGCGGGGGGCCCCCAAGAGACCCAGTACTTC. Its protein product is CATRAGGPQETQYF.

The chain couples TRBV5-1 to TRBJ2-1, with TRBD2 identical over 7 bases. After removal of 0 bases from V and 2 bases from J, the junction contained 5 bases not matched to a gene. Germline-derived CDR1 and CDR2 are SGHRS and YFSETQ. The CDR3 runs 16 residues. CDR3 nucleotides: TGCGCCAGCAGCTTGGCCCCGGGGGGAACCTACAATGAGCAGTTCTTC. Its translation: CASSLAPGGTYNEQFF.

V and J are TRBV2 and TRBJ1-6, with D unresolved. V was shortened by 4 bases and J by 0 bases, with 4 bases between the two germline ends. CDR1 and CDR2 (germline): SNHLY, FYNNEI. The CDR3 has 14 residues. The CDR3 spells CASSVLSYNSPLHF. In DNA, the CDR3 is TGTGCCAGCAGTGTCCTCTCCTATAATTCACCCCTCCACTTT.

This clone has a handful of counts. This chain joins TRBV5-1 and TRBJ1-6; 8 bases agree with TRBD1. This CDR3 is 15 amino acids long. From germline, CDR1 is SGHRS and CDR2 YFSETQ. V lost 4 bases to trimming and J lost 9 bases; unmatched junction nucleotides: 9. For the CDR3, the DNA is TGCGCCAGCAGCAGGTCGGACAGGGTACCTTCACCCCTCCACTTT. It encodes CASSRSDRVPSPLHF.

This chain connects TRBV28 to TRBJ1-2; D not certain. V was clipped by 5 bases and J by 2 bases, with 6 bases between them. Germline V gene sequence: CDR1 MDHEN, CDR2 SYDVKM. This CDR3 has 12 amino acids. The CDR3 sequence is CASSAENYGYTF. CDR3 DNA sequence: TGTGCCAGCAGTGCCGAAAACTATGGCTACACCTTC.

The V gene is TRBV30, the J gene TRBJ2-3; 10 bases fit TRBD1. This CDR3 is 12 amino acids long. Germline V CDR1 and CDR2: GTSNPN, SVGIG (reference sequence). Losses at the gene ends were 8 bases for V and 5 bases for J; bases not matched to a gene: 4. This chain's CDR3 is CAGDRGRDTQYF. DNA of the CDR3: TGTGCCGGGGACAGGGGAAGAGATACGCAGTATTTT.

The V gene is TRBV4-3, the J gene TRBJ1-5, with D unclear. This CDR3 is built from 15 residues. Germline lookup yields CDR1 LGHNA and CDR2 YSLEER. V was clipped by 0 bases and J by 5 bases, with 11 bases between them. The CDR3 region is CASSQDQNTYQPQHF. CDR3 DNA sequence: TGCGCCAGCAGCCAAGATCAGAATACCTATCAGCCCCAGCATTTT.

This rearrangement joins TRBV7-2 to TRBJ2-5; 8 nucleotides match TRBD1. Trimming took 5 bases from V and 1 from J; bases not matched to a gene: 3. Looked up from germline, CDR1 is SGHTA and CDR2 is FQGNSA. This CDR3 has 14 amino acids. As DNA, the CDR3 is TGTGCCAGCAGCGCTGGGACAGGCCAAGAGACCCAGTACTTC. The encoded protein is CASSAGTGQETQYF.

J is TRBJ1-6 and V is TRBV27; D is perhaps TRBD1 (6 bases). V lost 6 bases and J lost 6, with 18 bases in between. Germline lookup yields CDR1 MNHEY and CDR2 SMNVEV (reference sequence). This CDR3 is built from 16 residues. Here the CDR3 DNA reads TGTGCCAGCAGGGGGGGGTCGACAGGACGTAATTCACCCCTCCACTTT. Translation: CASRGGSTGRNSPLHF.

The chain uses TRBV5-8 and TRBJ2-3, with no clear D. Germline V gene sequence: CDR1 SGHTS, CDR2 YDEGEE. The CDR3 runs to 13 residues. The V end was cut by 3 bases, the J end by 5 bases, with 10 bases between. In nucleotides, the CDR3 is TGTGCCAGCAGCTCGGATCGAGGAGATACGCAGTATTTT. The encoded protein is CASSSDRGDTQYF.

This clone is a singleton in its sample. This sequence joins TRBV7-2 and TRBJ2-5; perhaps TRBD2 as D (6 bases). CDR1 and CDR2 from the germline V gene are SGHTA and FQGNSA. Between the trimmed V and J ends, which lost 4 bases and 0 bases, there was a span of 9 bases. The CDR3 runs to 14 residues. In nucleotides, the CDR3 is TGTGCCAGCAGCTCTGGGGGGTACCAAGAGACCCAGTACTTC. It specifies CASSSGGYQETQYF.

J is TRBJ2-1 and V is TRBV7-9, with a weak D call TRBD2 (6 bases). The CDR3 has 17 residues. The germline V gene encodes CDR1 SEHNR and CDR2 FQNEAQ (reference sequence). The ends were cut back, 3 bases at V and 6 bases at J, with 21 bases in the middle. The CDR3 spells CASSFPAGTLERNEQFF. The CDR3 coding sequence is TGTGCCAGCAGCTTCCCCGCGGGGACTCTCGAACGCAATGAGCAGTTCTTC.

The chain employs TRBV27 and TRBJ2-6; D tentatively fits TRBD1 or TRBD2 (6 bases each). V lost 0 bases, J lost 0 bases, and 15 bases lay in between. The CDR3 has 19 residues. The germline V gene has CDR1 MNHEY and CDR2 SMNVEV (reference sequence). Here the CDR3 DNA reads TGTGCCAGCAGTTTATCGAGGGGGGTGAGCGGCTCTGGGGCCAACGTCCTGACTTTC. It encodes CASSLSRGVSGSGANVLTF.

This clone was observed a handful of times. The chain couples TRBV2 to TRBJ1-3; D remains ambiguous. This CDR3 has 12 amino acids. V was pared by 4 bases and J by 8 bases, with 9 bases between. CDR1 is SNHLY and CDR2 is FYNNEI in the germline V gene. The CDR3: CASSVKGYTIYF. The CDR3 DNA sequence: TGTGCCAGCAGTGTTAAGGGATACACCATATATTTT.

The chain links TRBV29-1 to TRBJ1-3, with D unclear. The CDR3 extends over 13 amino acids. Trimming left V 3 bases short and J 4 bases short, with 10 bases between. Germline V gene sequence: CDR1 SQVTM, CDR2 ANQGSEA. CDR3 residues: CSVEQPGGNTIYF. CDR3 sequence (DNA): TGCAGCGTTGAGCAGCCAGGAGGAAACACCATATATTTT.

V is TRBV5-1 and J is TRBJ2-5; 7 bases map to TRBD1. The CDR3 length is 14 residues. Germline V gene sequence: CDR1 SGHRS, CDR2 YFSETQ. V lost 4 bases to trimming and J lost 1 base; unmatched junction nucleotides: 4. CDR3 in amino acids: CASSPWTGQETQYF. DNA of the CDR3: TGCGCCAGCAGCCCTTGGACAGGCCAAGAGACCCAGTACTTC.

The chain employs TRBV5-4 and TRBJ2-5, with D uncertain. V dropped 1 base and J dropped 5 bases, with 15 bases sitting between them. CDR3 length: 15 residues. From germline, CDR1 is SGHNT and CDR2 YYREEE (reference sequence). The CDR3 DNA sequence: TGTGCCAGCAGCTTGTCAGTAGGGCAATGGGAGACCCAGTACTTC. Translating gives CASSLSVGQWETQYF. The full variable domain, rest sourced from reference TRBV5-4 and TRBJ2-5, is ETGVTQSPTHLIKTRGQQVTLRCSSQSGHNTVSWYQQALGQGPQFIFQYYREEENGRGNFPPRFSGLQFPNYSSELNVNALELDDSALYLCASSLSVGQWETQYFGPGTRLLVL.

The J gene is TRBJ2-5, the V gene TRBV2, with D possibly being TRBD2 (6 bases). CDR1 is SNHLY and CDR2 is FYNNEI in the germline V gene. The CDR3 has 14 residues. V was clipped by 4 bases and J by 4 bases, with 13 bases between them. CDR3 protein: CASSVFVGGETQYF. The CDR3 DNA sequence: TGTGCCAGCAGTGTTTTTGTCGGGGGAGAGACCCAGTACTTC.